These 7 T cell receptor beta chains originate from one sample sequenced in a study of shared clonotypes between healthy human individuals. Clones were sequenced by immunoSEQ multiplex PCR, and TCRdb holds only the in-frame ones, with some missing. The table has 1.4 million to 1.5 million clones, 95% to 97% seen once; the top ten hold about 1%. What was sequenced was naive CD4+ T cells sorted from blood. Stated subset: CD45RA+ positively selected. These receptor sequences come from a man younger than 40 in good health.

CDR3 in amino acids: CASSQTSTDTQYF. The CDR3 region has the DNA TGTGCCAGCAGTCAAACTAGCACAGATACGCAGTATTTT. The chain uses TRBV9 and TRBJ2-3, with D unclear. Deletions cut 5 bases from V and 0 bases from J, with 7 bases between. The CDR3 has 13 residues. The V gene's germline CDR1 is SGDLS and CDR2 YYNGEE.

Notes on this clone: This sample includes further DNA sequences coding for the same CDR3. The V and J genes are TRBV29-1 and TRBJ1-1; maybe TRBD1 (6 bases). Per germline, CDR1 SQVTM and CDR2 ANQGSEA. The CDR3 has 13 amino acids. Trimming cost V 6 bases and J 0 bases, with 11 bases left between them. The CDR3 sequence is CSVAGQMNTEAFF. The DNA for the CDR3 is TGCAGCGTCGCCGGACAGATGAACACTGAAGCTTTCTTT.

The V gene is TRBV5-4, the J gene TRBJ2-2; TRBD1 matches 9 bases. Germline V gene sequence: CDR1 SGHNT, CDR2 YYREEE (reference sequence). Losses at the gene ends were 0 bases for V and 7 bases for J; bases not matched to a gene: 10. This CDR3 comprises 17 residues. CDR3 DNA: TGTGCCAGCAGCTTGGGGAGACAGGGGGTCACGTTCGGGGAGCTGTTTTTT. This sequence encodes CASSLGRQGVTFGELFF.

The chain has TRBV2 and TRBJ2-7, with D perhaps TRBD1 or TRBD2 (5 bases each). Trimming removed 5 bases at V and 0 bases at J, with 11 bases between. The length of the CDR3 is 14 residues. The germline V gene has CDR1 SNHLY and CDR2 FYNNEI. In nucleotides, the CDR3 is TGTGCCAGCAGTCGAGGGGTGCCCTCCTACGAGCAGTACTTC. It translates to CASSRGVPSYEQYF.

The CDR3 loop reads CASSPPVNPTGTQYF. The CDR3 DNA sequence: TGTGCCAGCTCACCACCGGTTAATCCTACCGGGACCCAGTACTTC. The J gene is TRBJ2-5, the V gene TRBV18; D uncertain. V lost 0 bases, J lost 7 bases, and 15 bases lay in between. CDR3 length equals 15 residues. Germline V gives CDR1 KGHSH, CDR2 LQKENI.

The sample holds one count of this clone. V gene TRBV5-5 combines with J gene TRBJ2-2, with TRBD1 matching 10 bases. The V and J ends lost 4 bases and 2 bases, in that order; junction bases with no gene match: 5. CDR3 length: 16 residues. The germline gives CDR1 SGHKS, CDR2 YYEKEE (reference sequence). The CDR3 region has the DNA TGTGCCAGCAGCGGGGACAGGGGAGGAAACACCGGGGAGCTGTTTTTT. It yields the protein CASSGDRGGNTGELFF.

J is TRBJ2-5 and V is TRBV4-1; D may be TRBD1 or TRBD2 (7 bases each). This CDR3 region has 17 residues. Germline loops: CDR1 MGHRA, CDR2 YSYEKL. The ends were cut back, 4 bases at V and 2 bases at J, with 20 bases in the middle. The CDR3 sequence is CASSLSGGGQMQETQYF. As DNA, the CDR3 is TGCGCCAGCAGCCTTTCAGGGGGGGGACAGATGCAAGAGACCCAGTACTTC.